A selection of T cell receptor beta chains follows, all from one sample in a study of blood T cell repertoires in COVID-19. Data came from immunoSEQ multiplex PCR; TCRdb stores just in-frame clones and leaves some out. In the table there are 280,000 or so clones, about four fifths of which are singletons. Specimen: peripheral blood. The receptor set was obtained from a woman aged 45-59 years who had recovered from COVID-19. CDR3s leave out the opening cysteine and the closing phenylalanine or tryptophan.

v_gene	CDR3aa
TRBV5-6	ASSLLTSGSWDEQF
TRBV7-2	ASSRSYEQY
TRBV24-1	ATSDKNQPQH
TRBV7-7	ASANEAGDRDTQY
TRBV30	AWGQGNQPQH
TRBV19	ASSIDLGLPYEQY
TRBV5-8	ASSLSGQGRYGYT
TRBV7-9	ASSLGRSATEKLF
TRBV19	ASSMGDSISGELF
TRBV18	ASSPEGIGSPLH
TRBV7-2	ASSSGQYNEQF
TRBV20-1	SASAGNNEKLF
TRBV7-2	ASSLQPGGAETQY
TRBV5-1	ASSLTGEPYEQY
TRBV7-9	ASSLVRENTEAF